These T cell receptor beta chains were read from a single sample in a study of blood T cell repertoires in COVID-19. The repertoire was sequenced with immunoSEQ multiplex PCR; TCRdb's copy has only in-frame clones and lacks some. The sample has some 96,000 clones, around 90% seen once. The sequenced material came from peripheral blood. The receptor set was obtained from a human donor in a cohort sampled during active COVID-19. CDR3s include the opening cysteine and the closing phenylalanine or tryptophan. The D gene is left open where the match is weak. For some rows the clone size is stated as once, few or many, or as a class when expanded; others skip it.

v_gene	abundance	d_gene	len	j_gene	CDR3nt	CDR3aa
TRBV12-3/TRBV12-4	few	NA	11	TRBJ1-5	TGTGCCAGCACCCGGACGGGACCCCAGCATTTT	CASTRTGPQHF
TRBV4-2	NA	NA	16	TRBJ2-5	TGTGCCAGCAGAATTTCGATCAGGTCAGAACAAGAGACCCAGTACTTC	CASRISIRSEQETQYF
TRBV15	NA	TRBD2	15	TRBJ2-1	TGTGCCACCAGCAGAAGCGGGAATGGGCACAATGAGCAGTTCTTC	CATSRSGNGHNEQFF
TRBV7-9	NA	NA	16	TRBJ1-3	TGTGCCAGCAGCACAACCAACCAGGGTTTCGGAAACACCATATATTTT	CASSTTNQGFGNTIYF
TRBV7-8	few	NA	13	TRBJ1-2	TGTGCCAGCAGCTTAGGGGGGGTCCGGCGATATCTCTTC	CASSLGGVRRYLF
TRBV7-2	NA	TRBD1	15	TRBJ2-1	TGTGCCAGCAGCCCCGGGACAGGGGCGGCCAATGAGCAGTTCTTC	CASSPGTGAANEQFF
TRBV12-3/TRBV12-4	NA	NA	11	TRBJ1-1	TGTGCCAGCACCCTTCGTTCAGGGGCTTTCTTT	CASTLRSGAFF
TRBV27	NA	TRBD1	19	TRBJ1-1	TGTGCCAGCAGTTTGGCGGACAGGGCGATCAAGGAAATGAACACTGAAGCTTTCTTT	CASSLADRAIKEMNTEAFF
TRBV30	NA	TRBD1	13	TRBJ1-1	TGTGCCTGGAGCCCCAACAACAGGGGTGAAGCTTTCTTT	CAWSPNNRGEAFF
TRBV9	NA	TRBD2	18	TRBJ2-1	TGTGCCAGCAGCGTAGGACTAGCGGGAGGGCCGACCTACAATGAGCAGTTCTTC	CASSVGLAGGPTYNEQFF
TRBV9	NA	NA	15	TRBJ2-5	TGTGCCAGCAGCCCAGGGGTGGGGAATCAAGAGACCCAGTACTTC	CASSPGVGNQETQYF
TRBV9	NA	NA	13	TRBJ2-1	TGTGCCAGCACCCCCCGCGGGGTTGGCGAGCAGTTCTTC	CASTPRGVGEQFF
TRBV18	NA	NA	15	TRBJ1-3	TGTGCCAGCTCACCCCCGGGTGAGGCTGGAAACACCATATATTTT	CASSPPGEAGNTIYF
TRBV6-1	NA	NA	15	TRBJ2-1	TGTGCCAGCAGTGAAGTGGGGGGCTCCTACAATGAGCAGTTCTTC	CASSEVGGSYNEQFF
TRBV6-6	NA	NA	12	TRBJ2-5	TGTGCCAGCAGTGTAGTCGTGGAGACCCAGTACTTC	CASSVVVETQYF
TRBV6-5	NA	TRBD1	15	TRBJ1-5	TGTGCCAGCAGTTACACAGGACAGGGAAACCAGCCCCAGCATTTT	CASSYTGQGNQPQHF
TRBV23-1	once	NA	13	TRBJ1-1	TGCGCCAGCAGGTTTGACGGGGACACTGAAGCTTTCTTT	CASRFDGDTEAFF
TRBV5-1	NA	TRBD1	14	TRBJ1-1	TGCGCCAGCACCGCGGGACAGGGGAACACTGAAGCTTTCTTT	CASTAGQGNTEAFF
TRBV24-1	once	NA	16	TRBJ2-1	TGTGCCACCAGTGCCGCGACAAGGCTGATAAACAATGAGCAGTTCTTC	CATSAATRLINNEQFF
TRBV2	once	NA	14	TRBJ2-2	TGTGCCAGCAGTCGCGGGGCGAGGACCGGGGAGCTGTTTTTT	CASSRGARTGELFF
TRBV5-6	NA	NA	15	TRBJ2-5	TGTGCCAGCAGCTTTCAAGGGAGATCCCAAGAGACCCAGTACTTC	CASSFQGRSQETQYF
TRBV4-1	NA	NA	16	TRBJ1-3	TGCGCCAGCAGCCAAGTACGGGTCAGCCCTGGAAACACCATATATTTT	CASSQVRVSPGNTIYF
TRBV4-1	few	TRBD1	17	TRBJ1-2	TGCGCCAGCAGCCAAGCCCGCGGGGACAGGGGGGCCTATGGCTACACCTTC	CASSQARGDRGAYGYTF
TRBV19	NA	NA	12	TRBJ1-1	TGTGCCAGTAGTGAGGGGAACACTGAAGCTTTCTTT	CASSEGNTEAFF
TRBV7-9	few	TRBD2	14	TRBJ2-7	TGTGCCAGCAGCAAGCGGGAGATTTCTGAAGAGCAGTACTTC	CASSKREISEEQYF
TRBV19	NA	NA	16	TRBJ2-2	TGTGCCAGTAGGAGATTGGGCGGGAAATACACCGGGGAGCTGTTTTTT	CASRRLGGKYTGELFF
TRBV28	NA	TRBD1	16	TRBJ1-2	TGTGCCAGCAGTTCATTCAGGGGCAGGGGGCGTAGTGGCTACACCTTC	CASSSFRGRGRSGYTF
TRBV9	NA	TRBD2	16	TRBJ2-3	TGTGCCAGCAGCGTAGTGGCGGGAGGACCTTCTGGAGGGCAGTATTTT	CASSVVAGGPSGGQYF
TRBV25-1	once	NA	13	TRBJ1-2	TGTGCCAGCAGTGAATCCCGGGGAGGTGGCTACACCTTC	CASSESRGGGYTF
TRBV11-3	NA	TRBD2	16	TRBJ2-1	TGTGCCAGCAGCTCGGGACTAGCGGGAGCCTACAATGAGCAGTTCTTC	CASSSGLAGAYNEQFF
TRBV29-1	NA	NA	11	TRBJ1-6	TGCAGCGTGAACAATGATTCACCCCTCCACTTT	CSVNNDSPLHF
TRBV27	NA	TRBD2	16	TRBJ2-1	TGTGCCAGCAGTTCCGGACTAGCGGGAGGGGACAATGAGCAGTTCTTC	CASSSGLAGGDNEQFF
TRBV5-4	NA	NA	13	TRBJ2-7	TGTGCCAGCAGCTTAACAGGCGCAAGGGCGCAGTACTTC	CASSLTGARAQYF
TRBV19	many	TRBD1	19	TRBJ1-1	TGTGCCAGTAGCAACGTGCCCGGGACAGCCGATAGAACGATCACTGAAGCTTTCTTT	CASSNVPGTADRTITEAFF
TRBV4-2	NA	TRBD1	17	TRBJ2-2	TGTGCCAGCAGCCAAGATGGGCAGGGGGCGCGTACCGGGGAGCTGTTTTTT	CASSQDGQGARTGELFF
TRBV6-4	NA	NA	13	TRBJ1-4	TGTGCCAGCAGTGCAGGGTTTAATGAAAAACTGTTTTTT	CASSAGFNEKLFF
TRBV11-3	NA	NA	13	TRBJ2-5	TGTGCCAGCAGCTCCGGAGGCCAAGAGACCCAGTACTTC	CASSSGGQETQYF
TRBV19	once	TRBD1	14	TRBJ1-6	TGTGCCAGTAGCCCGACAGGGCTCGATTCACCCCTCCACTTT	CASSPTGLDSPLHF
TRBV4-3	once	NA	15	TRBJ1-2	TGCGCCAGCAGCCAAGACCCCCCCCCGTCCTATGGCTACACCTTC	CASSQDPPPSYGYTF
TRBV3-1/TRBV3-2	NA	TRBD2	15	TRBJ2-7	TGTGCCAGCAGCCAAGCTGGCGGGAGATCCCACGAGCAGTACTTC	CASSQAGGRSHEQYF
TRBV6-1	NA	NA	16	TRBJ1-3	TGTGCCAGCAGTGCTACAGGTGCTCTCTCTGGAAACACCATATATTTT	CASSATGALSGNTIYF
TRBV15	NA	TRBD1	15	TRBJ2-7	TGTGCCACCAGTAATGCAGGGACAGGGCGGTACGAGCAGTACTTC	CATSNAGTGRYEQYF
TRBV5-1	NA	TRBD1	16	TRBJ1-6	TGCGCCAGCAGCTCGCCCCCGGGACAGCATAATTCACCCCTCCACTTT	CASSSPPGQHNSPLHF
TRBV13	NA	NA	16	TRBJ1-6	TGTGCCAGCAGCCATCTTACAGGGAGGGAGCATTCACCCCTCCACTTT	CASSHLTGREHSPLHF
TRBV10-3	NA	TRBD1	13	TRBJ1-3	TGTGCCACCCGAGGGACAGGGAAAGGCACCATATATTTT	CATRGTGKGTIYF
TRBV7-9	NA	NA	16	TRBJ1-4	TGTGCCAGCAGCTTGGGAGCCTCGGCATCTAATGAAAAACTGTTTTTT	CASSLGASASNEKLFF
TRBV5-6	NA	TRBD2	15	TRBJ2-1	TGTGCCAGCAGCTTAGGGGGACTAGCGTACAATGAGCAGTTCTTC	CASSLGGLAYNEQFF
TRBV7-2	NA	NA	16	TRBJ1-6	TGTGCCAGCAGCTTAGGGGACACGTACTATAATTCACCCCTCCACTTT	CASSLGDTYYNSPLHF
TRBV7-8	NA	NA	12	TRBJ2-3	TGTGCCAGCAGCCGCTCAACGGGTACGCAGTATTTT	CASSRSTGTQYF
TRBV7-2	NA	NA	15	TRBJ1-1	TGTGCCAGCAGCTTATACCGGGGAAGGAGCACTGAAGCTTTCTTT	CASSLYRGRSTEAFF
TRBV5-6	NA	NA	16	TRBJ1-3	TGTGCCAGCAGCTGGGATACAGGGAACTCTGGAAACACCATATATTTT	CASSWDTGNSGNTIYF
TRBV27	NA	NA	15	TRBJ2-7	TGTGCCAGCAGTCTCATACTAGGTTCCTCCTACGAGCAGTACTTC	CASSLILGSSYEQYF
TRBV12-3/TRBV12-4	NA	TRBD1	13	TRBJ1-2	TGTGCCAGCCGACCGGGACAGCAATATGGCTACACCTTC	CASRPGQQYGYTF
TRBV4-1	NA	TRBD1	20	TRBJ1-5	TGCGCCAGCAGCCAAGAAGTCAGGGGGCGAGTTGAATATAGCAATCAGCCCCAGCATTTT	CASSQEVRGRVEYSNQPQHF